Below, 11 T cell receptor beta chains from the same sample are listed, as sequenced in a study of control samples from healthy donors and cancer patients. Assay: immunoSEQ multiplex PCR; the TCRdb copy retains only in-frame clones and omits some. This table has some 250,000 clones, almost 85% appearing once. Sequencing was carried out using PBMCs. These receptors were taken from a woman aged 55 to 70 with lung cancer.

J is TRBJ2-1 and V is TRBV28; 8 nucleotides agree with TRBD1. This CDR3 region has 15 residues. CDR1 is MDHEN and CDR2 is SYDVKM in the germline V gene. V lost 6 bases, J lost 5 bases, and 9 bases stayed unmatched. CDR3 protein: CASSPGQAPNNEQFF. The CDR3 nucleotides read TGTGCCAGCAGCCCGGGACAGGCTCCCAACAATGAGCAGTTCTTC.

The chain combines TRBV5-1 with TRBJ1-5; D not certain. This CDR3 region has 14 residues. V was trimmed by 2 bases and J by 2 bases, leaving 8 bases between them. From germline, CDR1 is SGHRS and CDR2 YFSETQ. The CDR3 is CASSFDAGNQPQHF. In nucleotides, the CDR3 is TGCGCCAGCAGCTTCGATGCTGGCAATCAGCCCCAGCATTTT.

The chain joins TRBV5-5 to TRBJ2-3, with TRBD1 identical over 7 bases. The CDR3 loop spans 15 amino acids. Germline V gene lookup returns CDR1 SGHKS and CDR2 YYEKEE (reference sequence). Trimming at V came to 0 bases and at J to 4 bases, leaving 5 bases not matched to a gene. This CDR3 reads CASSLVRTGADTQYF. CDR3 in DNA: TGTGCCAGCAGCTTGGTCCGGACAGGCGCAGATACGCAGTATTTT.

Here the CDR3 reads CASSKTVNYGYTF. The CDR3 region has the DNA TGTGCCAGCAGCAAGACTGTTAACTATGGCTACACCTTC. The genes are TRBV27 and TRBJ1-2; D is unresolved. Trimming removed 6 bases at V and 1 base at J, with 9 bases between. CDR1 and CDR2 from the germline V gene are MNHEY and SMNVEV (reference sequence). The CDR3 consists of 13 residues.

The chain uses TRBV12-3 or TRBV12-4 and TRBJ2-7; D not certain. V was trimmed by 3 bases and J by 3 bases, leaving 9 bases between them. The CDR3 covers 13 residues. The CDR3 DNA follows: TGTGCCAGCAGTTTTGCCAGAGACTACGAGCAGTACTTC. The encoded protein is CASSFARDYEQYF.

The rearrangement links TRBV27 to TRBJ1-4; TRBD1 matches at 7 bases. This CDR3 is built from 17 residues. Germline V gives CDR1 MNHEY, CDR2 SMNVEV (reference sequence). Trimming took 2 bases from V and 6 from J; bases not matched to a gene: 12. In DNA, the CDR3 is TGTGCCAGCAGTTTAGTATCTGCAGGGGGGAAGGATGAAAAACTGTTTTTT. It translates to CASSLVSAGGKDEKLFF.

In its sample, this clone was seen once. The rearrangement uses TRBV11-3 and TRBJ2-1; the D is unclear. The CDR3 is 13 residues long. Germline CDR1 SGHNT, CDR2 YENEEA. Deletions cut 6 bases from V and 10 bases from J, with 16 bases between. This CDR3 is CASSRNAMGEQFF. CDR3 nucleotide sequence: TGTGCCAGCAGTAGAAACGCGATGGGAGAGCAGTTCTTC.

The chain recombines TRBV16 with TRBJ1-5; 8 bases line up with TRBD1. The ends lost 4 bases at V and 5 bases at J; junction bases unmatched: 4. Germline CDR1 reads KGHSY; CDR2 reads FQNENV. CDR3 length equals 14 residues. CDR3 sequence reads: CASSPGQVYQPQHF. Written as DNA, the CDR3 is TGTGCCAGCAGCCCGGGACAGGTATATCAGCCCCAGCATTTT.

V and J are TRBV30 and TRBJ1-6; tentatively, D is TRBD1 (5 bases). This CDR3 is 13 amino acids long. From germline, CDR1 is GTSNPN and CDR2 SVGIG (reference sequence). V was trimmed by 5 bases and J by 10 bases, leaving 15 bases between them. The CDR3 sequence is CAWSAGSRSPLHF. CDR3 nucleotide sequence: TGTGCCTGGTCCGCAGGGAGCAGATCACCCCTCCACTTT.

The sample holds one count of this clone. CDR3 in amino acids: CASSPGQEGDTQYF. CDR3 nucleotide sequence: TGCGCCAGCAGCCCCGGACAGGAGGGAGATACGCAGTATTTT. The genes are TRBV5-1 and TRBJ2-3; the D gene is possibly TRBD1 (7 bases). In germline, CDR1 is SGHRS, CDR2 YFSETQ. The CDR3 covers 14 residues. The V end was cut by 4 bases, the J end by 5 bases, with 14 bases between.

The J gene is TRBJ1-2, the V gene TRBV2; no clear D gene. V gave up 1 base and J gave up 7 bases, with 7 bases separating them. Germline CDR1 and CDR2: SNHLY and FYNNEI. CDR3 length equals 12 residues. CDR3 bases: TGTGCCAGCAGTGAAGGGCGGGGTGGCTACACCTTC. Protein: CASSEGRGGYTF. The full variable domain, completed using reference TRBV2 and TRBJ1-2, is EPEVTQTPSHQVTQMGQEVILRCVPISNHLYFYWYRQILGQKVEFLVSFYNNEISEKSEIFDDQFSVERPDGSNFTLKIRSTKLEDSAMYFCASSEGRGGYTFGSGTRLTVV.